A single sample gave rise to the 19 T cell receptor beta chains below, sequenced in a study of cytomegalovirus exposure and HLA in healthy donors. 13 Jbeta primers and 60 Vbeta primers were used for the PCR. The table came from immunoSEQ multiplex PCR; TCRdb's copy has only in-frame clones and leaves some out. The sample contains 93,000 or so clones, roughly 70% of which appear only once. Specimen: PBMCs. Receptor source: a woman in her forties or fifties in good health and CMV-seronegative.

V gene TRBV7-6 combines with J gene TRBJ1-5, with no clear D. The CDR3 consists of 13 residues. The germline V and J ends were trimmed by 3 bases and 3 bases, with 6 bases remaining between them. Germline V gene lookup returns CDR1 SGHVS and CDR2 FNYEAQ. CDR3 nucleotides: TGTGCCAGCAGCTTTAGCTACAATCAGCCCCAGCATTTT. Amino acid sequence: CASSFSYNQPQHF. Drawing the rest from reference TRBV7-6 and TRBJ1-5, the complete variable domain is GAGVSQSPRYKVTKRGQDVALRCDPISGHVSLYWYRQALGQGPEFLTYFNYEAQQDKSGLPNDRFSAERPEGSISTLTIQRTEQRDSAMYRCASSFSYNQPQHFGDGTRLSIL.

V and J are TRBV29-1 and TRBJ2-5; TRBD2 agrees at 7 bases. The CDR3 has 13 residues. The V gene's germline CDR1 is SQVTM and CDR2 ANQGSEA. V shed 4 bases and J 4 bases; nucleotides not matched to a gene: 6. CDR3: CSVAGGWRETQYF. In DNA, the CDR3 is TGCAGCGTTGCCGGGGGGTGGAGAGAGACCCAGTACTTC. The complete variable domain, with remaining parts taken from reference TRBV29-1 and TRBJ2-5, reads SAVISQKPSRDICQRGTSLTIQCQVDSQVTMMFWYRQQPGQSLTLIATANQGSEATYESGFVIDKFPISRPNLTFSTLTVSNMSPEDSSIYLCSVAGGWRETQYFGPGTRLLVL.

The gene calls are TRBV7-2 and TRBJ1-1, with D possibly TRBD1 on 5 matching bases. There are 13 residues in the CDR3. Trimming took off 4 bases at V and 3 bases at J, with 9 bases between the two ends. Germline V lookup: CDR1 SGHTA, CDR2 FQGNSA. The CDR3 loop is CASSSQVHTEAFF. In DNA, the CDR3 is TGTGCCAGCAGCTCACAGGTACACACTGAAGCTTTCTTT.

V gene TRBV2 combines with J gene TRBJ1-1, with TRBD1 matching over 9 bases. CDR1 and CDR2 from the germline V gene are SNHLY and FYNNEI. J lost 4 bases, V lost 6 bases, and 24 bases had no gene match. This CDR3 contains 20 residues. The chain's CDR3 is CASRKVRDRGKKGRSTEAFF. The CDR3, as DNA: TGTGCCAGCAGAAAGGTGCGAGACAGGGGGAAAAAAGGTCGGAGCACTGAAGCTTTCTTT.

The CDR3 DNA sequence: TGTGCCAGCAGTTTAGGAGAGGCTAGCGGATACAATGAGCAGTTCTTC. It translates to CASSLGEASGYNEQFF. The chain uses TRBV28 and TRBJ2-1; 7 bases match TRBD2. Unmatched junction bases numbered 8, after V lost 2 bases and J lost 4 bases. Germline V CDR1 and CDR2: MDHEN, SYDVKM. This CDR3 is 16 amino acids long.

The genes are TRBV5-1 and TRBJ2-1; 11 bases align to TRBD2. The CDR3 consists of 16 residues. With 6 bases clipped from V and 7 bases from J, the junction kept 12 bases outside the gene matches. CDR1 and CDR2 (germline): SGHRS, YFSETQ. CDR3 protein: CASTPIAGGPGNEQFF. CDR3 bases: TGCGCCAGCACCCCAATAGCGGGAGGGCCAGGGAATGAGCAGTTCTTC.

In its sample, this clone was seen a few times. The chain recombines TRBV7-3 with TRBJ2-7; D not resolved. The CDR3 is 14 amino acids. Germline CDR1 reads SGHTA; CDR2 reads FQGTGA. Between the trimmed V and J ends, which lost 2 bases and 2 bases, there was a span of 10 bases. The CDR3 region is CASSLGPGAYEQYF. In DNA, the CDR3 is TGTGCCAGCAGCTTAGGCCCCGGAGCCTACGAGCAGTACTTC.

This sequence joins TRBV6-6 and TRBJ2-1; D uncertain. V lost 1 base and J lost 12, with 16 bases in between. CDR1 and CDR2 from the germline V gene are MNHNY and SVGAGI (reference sequence). The CDR3 length is 14 residues. This chain's CDR3 is CASSYFRVRSSQFF. CDR3 sequence (DNA): TGTGCCAGCAGTTACTTCCGGGTTCGGTCATCGCAGTTCTTC.

The V call is TRBV7-2, the J call TRBJ2-3; TRBD1 matches at 9 bases. CDR3 length: 15 residues. Germline CDR1 reads SGHTA; CDR2 reads FQGNSA. V trimming: 3 bases; J trimming: 4 bases; junction bases outside the gene matches: 5. CDR3 loop: CASSLRDRAPDTQYF. The DNA for the CDR3 is TGTGCCAGCAGCTTGCGGGACAGGGCTCCAGATACGCAGTATTTT.

This clone showed up just a few times. The CDR3 coding sequence is TGTGCCAGCAGCGGCGGGACAGGGCCTCAGCCCCAGCATTTT. This encodes CASSGGTGPQPQHF. V usage is TRBV9 and J usage is TRBJ1-5; 9 bases agree with TRBD1. Germline CDR1 is SGDLS and CDR2 is YYNGEE. This CDR3 comprises 14 residues. The V gene end was trimmed by 3 bases and the J gene end by 6 bases; junction bases not matched to a gene: 4.

The chain links TRBV7-6 to TRBJ2-3, with 9 bases matching TRBD1. Germline-derived CDR1 and CDR2 are SGHVS and FNYEAQ. This CDR3 has 15 residues. With 5 bases clipped from V and 10 bases from J, the junction kept 13 bases outside the gene matches. CDR3 in DNA: TGTGCCAGCAGCGTTTCCGGGACAGGGAATAGAGCGCAGTATTTT. As protein: CASSVSGTGNRAQYF.

The chain has TRBV6-5 and TRBJ2-3; D is unclear. The CDR3 consists of 12 residues. Germline V gives CDR1 MNHEY, CDR2 SVGAGI. The germline V and J ends were trimmed by 5 bases and 4 bases, with 7 bases remaining between them. The CDR3 region is CASSAYADTQYF. CDR3 sequence (DNA): TGTGCCAGCAGTGCGTATGCAGATACGCAGTATTTT.

This chain connects TRBV27 to TRBJ1-1, with D possibly TRBD1 on 5 matching bases. Germline CDR1 and CDR2: MNHEY and SMNVEV (reference sequence). The CDR3 totals 13 residues. The V and J ends lost 7 bases and 3 bases respectively, with 12 bases between them. CDR3 amino acids: CASIRGSDTEAFF. The CDR3 nucleotides are TGTGCCAGCATCCGGGGGAGCGACACTGAAGCTTTCTTT.

The CDR3 loop reads CASSLDSPLLAGGDIQYF. CDR3 nucleotide sequence: TGTGCCAGCAGCTTAGACTCTCCCCTTCTAGCGGGGGGGGACATTCAGTACTTC. The chain couples TRBV11-3 to TRBJ2-4; 12 bases fit TRBD2. This CDR3 region has 18 residues. CDR1 SGHNT and CDR2 YENEEA come from the germline V gene. Trimming removed 0 bases from V and 8 bases from J; junction bases left unmatched: 11.

The chain carries TRBV28 and TRBJ2-5, with 9 nucleotides matching TRBD2. V was clipped by 3 bases and J by 3 bases; unmatched bases: 8. The V gene's germline CDR1 is MDHEN and CDR2 SYDVKM. The CDR3 extends over 16 amino acids. CDR3 loop: CASSFSSGGWEETQYF. The CDR3 DNA reads as TGTGCCAGCAGTTTTAGTAGCGGGGGCTGGGAAGAGACCCAGTACTTC.

This clone was counted between two and nine times. The gene calls are TRBV4-1 and TRBJ2-3, with unresolved D. Germline CDR1 and CDR2: MGHRA and YSYEKL. Trimming left V 1 base short and J 1 base short, with 9 bases between. The CDR3 loop spans 15 amino acids. CDR3 coding DNA: TGCGCCAGCAGCCAAGGGAGCTATGGCACAGATACGCAGTATTTT. This translates into CASSQGSYGTDTQYF.

CDR3: CASGAGSGNTIYF. As DNA, the CDR3 is TGTGCCAGCGGAGCGGGAAGTGGAAACACCATATATTTT. The chain combines TRBV7-2 with TRBJ1-3; no definite D call. Per germline, CDR1 SGHTA and CDR2 FQGNSA. Trimming pared 8 bases from V and 3 bases from J, leaving 11 bases between. This CDR3 region has 13 residues.

This rearrangement joins TRBV5-1 to TRBJ1-4; 8 bases agree with TRBD1. This CDR3 is 16 amino acids long. J was trimmed by 3 bases and V by 4 bases; bases with no gene match: 8. Germline CDR1 reads SGHRS; CDR2 reads YFSETQ. This CDR3 reads CASSKGQEGPNEKLFF. As DNA, the CDR3 is TGCGCCAGCAGCAAGGGACAGGAGGGACCTAATGAAAAACTGTTTTTT.

The chain has TRBV6-5 and TRBJ1-2, with D perhaps matching TRBD1 (5 bases). The CDR3 sequence is 13 residues long. V gave up 4 bases and J gave up 8 bases, with 14 bases separating them. Germline V gives CDR1 MNHEY, CDR2 SVGAGI. The CDR3 region is CASSSRGRWGYTF. As DNA, the CDR3 is TGTGCCAGCAGTTCGCGGGGACGTTGGGGCTACACCTTC.